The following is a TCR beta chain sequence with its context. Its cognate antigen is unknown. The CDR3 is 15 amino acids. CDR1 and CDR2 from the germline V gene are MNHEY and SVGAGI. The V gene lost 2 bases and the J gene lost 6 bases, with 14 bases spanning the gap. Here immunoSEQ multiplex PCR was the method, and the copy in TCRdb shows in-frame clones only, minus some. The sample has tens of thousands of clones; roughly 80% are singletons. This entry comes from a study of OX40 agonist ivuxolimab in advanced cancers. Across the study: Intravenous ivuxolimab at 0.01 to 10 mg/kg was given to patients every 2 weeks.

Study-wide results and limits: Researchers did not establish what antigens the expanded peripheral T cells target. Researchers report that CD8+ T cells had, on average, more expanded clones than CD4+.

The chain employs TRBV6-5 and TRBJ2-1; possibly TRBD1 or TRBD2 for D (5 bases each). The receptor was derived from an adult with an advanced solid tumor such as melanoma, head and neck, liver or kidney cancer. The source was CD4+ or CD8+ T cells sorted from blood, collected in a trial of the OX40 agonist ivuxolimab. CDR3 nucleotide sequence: TGTGCCAGCAGTTACGAAGGGATGAGGGGCAATGAGCAGTTCTTC. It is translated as CASSYEGMRGNEQFF.